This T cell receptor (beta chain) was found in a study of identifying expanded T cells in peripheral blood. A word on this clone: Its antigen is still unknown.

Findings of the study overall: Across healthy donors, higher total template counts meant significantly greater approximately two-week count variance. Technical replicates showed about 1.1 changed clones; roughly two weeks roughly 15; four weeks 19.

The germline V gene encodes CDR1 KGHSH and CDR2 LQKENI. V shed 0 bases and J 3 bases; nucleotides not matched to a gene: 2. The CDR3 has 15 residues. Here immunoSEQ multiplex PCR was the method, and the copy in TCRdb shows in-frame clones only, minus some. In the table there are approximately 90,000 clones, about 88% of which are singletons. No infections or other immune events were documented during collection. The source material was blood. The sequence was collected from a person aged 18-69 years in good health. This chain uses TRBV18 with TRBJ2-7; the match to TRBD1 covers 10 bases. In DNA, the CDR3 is TGTGCCAGCTCACCACCGGGACAGGGGTTCTACGAGCAGTACTTC. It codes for CASSPPGQGFYEQYF. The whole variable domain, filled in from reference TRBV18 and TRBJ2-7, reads NAGVMQNPRHLVRRRGQEARLRCSPMKGHSHVYWYRQLPEEGLKFMVYLQKENIIDESGMPKERFSAEFPKEGPSILRIQQVVRGDSAAYFCASSPPGQGFYEQYFGPGTRLTVT.